What follows describes a single T cell receptor (beta chain). The antigen is undetermined. This CDR3 has 14 amino acids. Trimming cost V 3 bases and J 7 bases, with 12 bases left between them. Germline CDR1 reads MDHEN; CDR2 reads SYDVKM. Assay used: immunoSEQ multiplex PCR; TCRdb lists only in-frame clones, some missing. Found here are about 99,000 clones, roughly 95% of them singletons; the top ten hold just over 2%. The sample originates from a study of OX40 agonist ivuxolimab in advanced cancers. On the study more broadly: Patients received the agonistic anti-OX40 (CD134) antibody ivuxolimab. The study, taken as a whole, reports: Clonal expansion was seen in CD4+ and CD8+ blood T cells by week 6 at 0.1 to 3.0 mg/kg. Expanded clones belonging to CD8+ T cells outnumbered, on average, those of CD4+.

This clonotype was obtained from an adult with an advanced solid tumor such as melanoma, head and neck, liver or kidney cancer. The chain carries TRBV28 and TRBJ1-4; D remains ambiguous. The sample here was CD4+ or CD8+ T cells sorted from blood, taken in a trial of the OX40 agonist ivuxolimab. Written as DNA, the CDR3 is TGTGCCAGCAGTTTGTCCTTGACGGTTGAAAAACTGTTTTTT. Translating it yields CASSLSLTVEKLFF.